This TCR beta chain is drawn from a study of cytomegalovirus exposure and HLA in healthy donors (dated by TCRdb to the late 2010s). Concerning the study at large: In an earlier analysis of about 560 of the donors, around 300 Gb of sequence data and 120 million or so unique TCR beta sequences from roughly 200 million T cells were reported. About 330 gigabases of sequencing data and tens of millions of unique TCR sequences made up an early release that covered 500 to 700 HLA-typed donors. Among the roughly 390 genotyped donors, around 81% belonged to the genetic ancestry cluster associated with self-reported Caucasian donors. The study aimed to test whether signatures of past pathogen exposure could be identified by cataloging public T cell receptors. The T cell repertoires of 666 subjects were profiled by immunosequencing and related to cytomegalovirus serostatus. A separate validation cohort of over 95 different subjects was used in addition to the roughly 720-subject first cohort. To predict cytomegalovirus infection status, the study brought together high-throughput TCR immunosequencing, statistical association of individual TCRs with disease status, and machine learning. In a later analysis, previously published TCR beta repertoires from some 640 donors were re-analyzed and high-resolution HLA genotyping was added so that TCR occurrence patterns could be studied. Rather than using new phenotypic data, the later analysis identified candidate immune exposures from TCR beta sequences and from how often those sequences occurred across donors. An earlier analysis of about 620 of the donors applied high-throughput TCR beta sequencing to assess whether each TCR beta V gene segment acted as functional or pseudogenic. Donor age, sex, ethnicity and CMV serostatus were collected together with the repertoire data. Genome-wide SNP genotypes for about three fifths of the roughly 670 donors were used in a later genetic analysis, which treated that subset as a discovery cohort. All discovery cohort repertoires had been generated using a single sequencing platform. Both class I and class II loci were covered by HLA typing, at four-digit resolution. The number of typed donors differed by locus: about 620-630 for A, B, C, DRB1 and DQB1; 500 to 550 for DQA1; around 580 for DPA1; and 450 to 480 for DPB1. Several DR-DQ haplotypes were handled as single units for association and clustering because linkage in the cohort was strong. Among a few hundred genotyped donors of the cohort, an average of around 240,000 unique TCR beta nucleotide sequences were sequenced per donor, roughly 20% of them non-productive. Overall study outcomes, separate from this receptor: Some IMGT-functional V segments, including TRBV6-2 and TRBV6-3, could not be told apart with the 87-base-pair reads, so those segments were excluded. The study gave a list of over 150 TCR beta chains associated with cytomegalovirus. In a later genetic analysis, fewer N-insertions in productive TCRs were reported among donors in an Asian-associated ancestry cluster than the roughly 700-donor mean. A further reported finding was that TCR beta sequences accurately predicted the HLA-A and HLA-B alleles for most subjects in the first cohort. Immune exposure information for the cohort was limited to CMV serostatus. According to the authors, the approach could potentially be generalized to other disease states and immunological phenotypes. A cluster of highly shared sequence variants was judged likely to be a technical artifact of the sequencing pipeline. V-gene and J-gene trimming of TCR beta chains was associated with a missense DCLRE1C variant in a later genetic analysis, and the association was replicated in an independent cohort. Several of the top co-occurrence clusters appeared to be linked to parvovirus B19, influenza, CMV and Epstein-Barr virus, according to a later analysis. In a later analysis, most CMV-associated TCR beta chains were found to appear HLA-restricted, with HLA associations seemingly driven largely by CMV exposure. Most TCR sequences were observed very rarely across donors, whereas some public TCRs were present in many individuals. Linkage disequilibrium might explain the correlated functional status among segregating V segments, but an unknown experimental factor could not be excluded. The earlier analysis of 587 of the donors excluded 15 to 20 rarely observed V segments, including chromosome 9 orphons, because counts were too low. In a later analysis, the rate of TCR association differed among HLA loci, with DRB1 alleles having the most associated TCRs and HLA-C alleles having the fewest. An earlier analysis of around 600 of the donors showed that most TCR beta V segments appeared in productive rearrangements either about 90% or about 30% of the time, which broadly matched IMGT annotations. Compared with equally common non-associated chains, HLA-associated TCR beta chains in a later analysis were more clonally expanded and had lower generation probabilities. Only TCR beta chains were sequenced in this cohort, and the absence of alpha or paired-chain data limited detectable features. A few of the identified cytomegalovirus-associated TCR beta chains were confirmed in vitro to be specific for cytomegalovirus antigens. Sequencing depth was assumed to be roughly uniform across donors in the presence/absence analyses, though that assumption may not hold. Strong co-occurrence of HLA alleles, especially DR and DQ, made assigning TCR associations to individual alleles difficult. A later analysis associated about 17,000 TCR beta sequences with specific HLA alleles at a false discovery rate of 0.05. Because some donors lacked HLA typing at each locus, the association tests relied only on the typed subset. The classifier was reported to diagnose cytomegalovirus status with high specificity and sensitivity in both the original cohort and the validation cohort.

There are 14 amino acids in the CDR3, from cysteine to phenylalanine inclusive. Of all the DNA, just the CDR3 is kept, 42 bases in frame from base 1. CDR1 ENHRY and CDR2 SYGVKD are derived from the germline V gene. V is reduced by 9 bases and J by 4 bases, leaving a spacing of 16 bases between them. The cohort consisted of 666 healthy bone marrow donors. At the time of sampling, all cohort members were nominally healthy, though unrecorded immune exposures were likely present. CMV serostatus was positive for roughly 290 and negative for about 50% of the roughly 700 cohort members, and was not recorded for this donor. Each donor provided a peripheral blood sample, and peripheral blood mononuclear cells were used for TCR beta sequencing. The Qiagen DNeasy Blood Extraction Kit was used to extract genomic DNA from the blood cell samples. Libraries were constructed by the immunoSEQ multiplex PCR assay. For the multiplex PCR, a mixture combining 60 forward primers for TCR Vbeta segments and 13 reverse primers for TCR Jbeta segments was used. The CDR3 region of rearranged TCR beta genes was amplified from genomic DNA by a multiplex PCR assay. Amplified TCR beta libraries were sequenced as 87-base-pair reads on the Illumina HiSeq System. The published analysis was carried out like this. In a later analysis, about 80 million unique TCR beta chains were counted across the 500 to 700 repertoires, and roughly 10 million of these chains were shared by at least two donors. A nearest-neighbor algorithm error-corrected the raw reads and collapsed the reads into unique sequences, merging closely related sequences to remove PCR and sequencing errors. To assign V, D and J gene segments, CDR3 sequences were aligned to IMGT reference sequences. For a sequence to be retained, at least a six-nucleotide match to both a V gene segment and a J gene segment was required. A rearrangement was called productive if the CDR3 had no stop codons and remained in frame with V and J, and every other rearrangement was called non-productive. Following IMGT convention, CDR3 was defined as the stretch from the second conserved V-encoded cysteine up to the conserved J-encoded phenylalanine. The earlier analysis of more than 450 of the donors excluded sequences that lacked an unambiguous match to a single V gene segment. An earlier analysis of 587 of the donors classified V segments as functional when productive rearrangements were above 56.7% and as segregating when the standard deviation between donors was above 5%. A statistical classification framework was built to diagnose cytomegalovirus status from the catalog of TCR beta chain sequences. In a later analysis, TCR nucleotide sequences were compared against IMGT/GENE-DB human TR gene sequences so that V and J genes could be assigned. Using the TCRdist pipeline, a later analysis assigned CDR3 sequences along with most-parsimonious VDJ recombination scenarios. In a later analysis, each TCR beta chain was defined by its CDR3 amino acid sequence together with its V-gene family, and reads without a unique V-gene family were excluded. A later analysis removed 500 to 650 highly shared, low-generation-probability nucleotide sequences to deal with suspected cross-contamination and a sequencing artifact. A later analysis calculated a clonal expansion index for each public chain from normalized within-repertoire ranks of inferred template counts. Generation probabilities in a later analysis came from a VDJ recombination model fitted to out-of-frame rearrangements, and those results were checked against IGoR. In a later analysis, TCR-TCR, TCR-HLA and TCR-CMV co-occurrence was scored with hypergeometric tests, and a repertoire-size bias correction was applied to TCR pairs. To estimate false discovery rates, a later analysis permuted the HLA or CMV assignments 20 times. In a later analysis, co-occurring TCRs were grouped using DBSCAN, with TCRdist sequence similarity added in when clustering inside HLA-allele-positive subsets. Co-occurrence clustering excluded repertoires with fewer than 30,000 or more than 120,000 public chains, plus five with anomalous nucleotide sharing. TCRdb took over this immuneACCESS table, retaining in-frame rearrangements with V and J assigned. Such tables are incomplete; in checked studies, under half of the missing clones stem from an unresolved V gene, and the remainder is unexplained. Clone size and V and J calls were adopted from that table, with D and trimming inferred from the DNA. The sample has approximately 91,000 clones on record, approximately 77% of them singletons. 10% of the sample is taken by the ten largest.

With respect to this clone: There is no known antigen for this receptor. The record has no base qualities; no much larger clone is one base away.

This sequence originates from a human donor in good health. The receptor chain draws on TRBV10-3 and TRBJ1-3; too little of a D gene remains to name it. The sample comprised PBMCs. The bases are TGTGCCATTGGTCCCGGGAGCTCGGGAAACACCATATATTTT. This yields the protein CAIGPGSSGNTIYF.